Below, 31 T cell receptor beta chains from the same sample are listed, as sequenced in a study of post-analysis software for immune sequencing data. Study-wide points: Several TRBV segments occurring more often in patients than controls included TRBV5-6, TRBV5-1 and TRBV20-1.

Their specific antigens are unknown. cDNA libraries of TCR beta carried unique molecular identifiers. TCRdb re-derived calls from the PCR reads in MiXCR, one entry per CDR3 protein. The table includes 600,000 to 750,000 distinct CDR3 sequences, over 45% detected once. Source material: blood. The origin of the receptors is a girl aged 2 to 9 with multiple sclerosis.

On this clonotype itself: Mismatch with germline at one junction end may stem from a read error. The chain has TRBV5-1 and TRBJ2-3, with TRBD2 identical over 10 bases. The CDR3 extends over 16 amino acids. From germline, CDR1 is SGHRS and CDR2 YFSETQ. CDR3 protein: CASSLAGTSGTDTQYF. The CDR3 bases are TGTGCCAGCAGTTTAGCCGGGACTAGCGGCACAGATACGCAGTATTTT.

This clonotype appeared a few times. The chain couples TRBV28 to TRBJ2-7; D perhaps matches TRBD2 (5 bases). Deletions cut 3 bases from V and 8 bases from J, with 8 bases between. The CDR3 has 11 amino acids. The germline V gene encodes CDR1 MDHEN and CDR2 SYDVKM. The CDR3 spells CASSFEGQQYF. The CDR3 bases are TGTGCCAGCAGTTTTGAGGGTCAGCAGTACTTC.

This clonotype has more than one count but fewer than ten. The chain couples TRBV7-2 to TRBJ2-3; 12 nucleotides align to TRBD2. With V trimmed by 4 bases and J by 6 bases, 8 bases remained unmatched. The CDR3 is made up of 16 amino acids. The germline V gene encodes CDR1 SGHTA and CDR2 FQGNSA. The CDR3, as DNA: TGTGCCAGCAGCTCGAGACTAGCGGGAGTATCGGATACGCAGTATTTT. The encoded protein is CASSSRLAGVSDTQYF.

J is TRBJ2-3 and V is TRBV6-1; 13 nucleotides line up with TRBD2. In germline, CDR1 is MNHNS, CDR2 SASEGT. The CDR3 consists of 17 residues. V was pared by 6 bases and J by 1 base, with 7 bases of the junction left unmatched. The CDR3 here is CASSVGLAGARTDTQYF. The CDR3 region has the DNA TGTGCCAGCAGCGTAGGACTAGCGGGGGCCCGCACAGATACGCAGTATTTT.

This rearrangement joins TRBV20-1 to TRBJ2-7, with D perhaps being TRBD1 or TRBD2 (5 bases each). Trimming removed 4 bases at V and 4 bases at J, with 17 bases between. The CDR3 has 14 residues. Germline V gene lookup returns CDR1 DFQATT and CDR2 SNEGSKA (reference sequence). CDR3 region: CSATVSRDGYEQYF. The CDR3 bases are TGCAGTGCTACTGTGTCCCGGGACGGATACGAGCAGTACTTC.

The CDR3 sequence: CASSQLDDNYGYTF. The CDR3, as DNA: TGTGCCAGCAGCCAACTCGACGACAACTATGGCTACACCTTC. The chain carries TRBV4-2 and TRBJ1-2; D uncertain. The CDR3 spans 14 residues. Deletions cut 2 bases from V and 2 bases from J, with 9 bases between. Germline CDR1 is LGHNA and CDR2 is YNFKEQ.

The genes are TRBV20-1 and TRBJ2-3; possibly TRBD1 or TRBD2 for D (5 bases each). V gave up 0 bases and J gave up 4 bases, with 20 bases separating them. Germline values: CDR1 DFQATT, CDR2 SNEGSKA (reference sequence). CDR3 size: 17 residues. As DNA, the CDR3 is TGCAGTGCTAGAGATTTCGGGGACCCGTCCCTCCCAGATACGCAGTATTTT. The encoded protein is CSARDFGDPSLPDTQYF.

J is TRBJ2-1 and V is TRBV5-1; D perhaps matches TRBD1 (5 bases). Trimming took 4 bases from V and 0 from J, leaving 14 bases between them. The CDR3 sequence is 16 residues long. Looked up from germline, CDR1 is SGHRS and CDR2 is YFSETQ. The CDR3 nucleotides are TGCGCCAGCAGCCCCCCTCTTGACAGCTCCTACAATGAGCAGTTCTTC. Amino acid sequence: CASSPPLDSSYNEQFF.

The chain is built from TRBV29-1 and TRBJ2-2; 9 positions match TRBD1. Per germline, CDR1 SQVTM and CDR2 ANQGSEA. Trimming at V came to 7 bases and at J to 0 bases, leaving 6 bases not matched to a gene. The CDR3 spans 15 residues. The CDR3 protein is CSAGQGNANTGELFF. The CDR3 nucleotides are TGCAGCGCCGGACAGGGGAACGCGAACACCGGGGAGCTGTTTTTT.

The rearrangement joins TRBV10-3 to TRBJ2-5; D is unresolved. The V end lost 0 bases, the J end lost 3 bases, and 11 bases lay between the germline ends. In germline, CDR1 is ENHRY, CDR2 SYGVKD. This CDR3 contains 15 residues. The DNA of the CDR3 is TGTGCCATCAGTGAGTCGGAACTGCGAGAAGAGACCCAGTACTTC. Amino acids: CAISESELREETQYF.

The chain has TRBV27 and TRBJ1-6; no definite D call. The CDR3 sequence is 14 residues long. Germline CDR1 and CDR2: MNHEY and SMNVEV (reference sequence). V shed 4 bases and J shed 6 bases, with 10 bases lying between them. The CDR3, as DNA: TGTGCCAGCAGTTCTGACAACTTTAATTCACCCCTCCACTTT. Encoded protein: CASSSDNFNSPLHF.

The V gene is TRBV12-3 or TRBV12-4, the J gene TRBJ1-2, with D maybe TRBD1 (5 bases). The length of the CDR3 is 12 residues. Deletions cut 8 bases from V and 8 bases from J, with 15 bases between. The CDR3 DNA reads TGTGCCAGCGGGGCAGGAGTGGGGGGCTACACCTTC. Translated, it gives CASGAGVGGYTF.

The chain recombines TRBV20-1 with TRBJ2-4, with 7 bases aligning to TRBD1. The CDR3 has 12 amino acids. CDR1 and CDR2 (germline): DFQATT, SNEGSKA (reference sequence). CDR3 DNA: TGCAGCCAACAGGGGACGCAAAACATTCAGTACTTC. Encoded protein: CSQQGTQNIQYF.

The sample holds one count of this clonotype. In DNA, the CDR3 is TGTGCCAGCAGCCCCAGGGTCGGCCATTCACCCCTCCACTTT. Translation gives CASSPRVGHSPLHF. The genes are TRBV7-4 and TRBJ1-6; a weak D match, TRBD1 (5 bases). V was cut by 5 bases and J by 8 bases, with 13 bases left in between. Germline V gene lookup returns CDR1 SGHVT and CDR2 SQSDAQ. This CDR3 comprises 14 residues.

The table lists this clonotype with a few counts. J is TRBJ2-1 and V is TRBV4-1; TRBD2 aligns across 7 bases. Unmatched junction bases numbered 20, after V lost 4 bases and J lost 8 bases. Germline assignment: CDR1 MGHRA and CDR2 YSYEKL. The CDR3 loop spans 18 amino acids. The CDR3 nucleotides read TGCGCCAGCAGCCCCGGCCTAGCGGTTCCTAAAGCGGGCCATGAGCAGTTCTTC. This gives the protein CASSPGLAVPKAGHEQFF.

The gene calls are TRBV3-1 and TRBJ1-2; 8 positions match TRBD1. The V gene end was trimmed by 0 bases and the J gene end by 8 bases; junction bases not matched to a gene: 14. The CDR3 extends over 17 amino acids. Germline values: CDR1 LGHDT, CDR2 YNNKEL (reference sequence). DNA for the CDR3: TGTGCCAGCAGCCAAGATTCCCTCCCGGACAGGGAAGAAGGCTACACCTTC. Its translation: CASSQDSLPDREEGYTF.

The chain is built from TRBV29-1 and TRBJ2-5, with a weak D call TRBD2 (5 bases). The CDR3 spans 12 residues. Germline V gene data show CDR1 as SQVTM and CDR2 as ANQGSEA. V was trimmed by 3 bases and J by 5 bases, leaving 10 bases between them. CDR3 sequence (DNA): TGCAGCGTTGACGGGGAATCGGAGACCCAGTACTTC. Residues: CSVDGESETQYF.

V gene TRBV5-1 combines with J gene TRBJ2-5, with D perhaps TRBD2 (5 bases). The germline V gene encodes CDR1 SGHRS and CDR2 YFSETQ. This CDR3 is 14 amino acids long. Trimming cost V 4 bases and J 3 bases, with 13 bases left between them. CDR3 DNA sequence: TGCGCCAGCAGCCGAAATCGAGCGGAAGAGACCCAGTACTTC. This translates into CASSRNRAEETQYF.

Here the CDR3 DNA reads TGTGCCAGCAGCTTGGCTAGCGGGAGATCCTACAATGAGCAGTTCTTC. Its translation is CASSLASGRSYNEQFF. The chain joins TRBV7-2 to TRBJ2-1; 10 positions match TRBD2. Germline V CDR1 and CDR2: SGHTA, FQGNSA. This CDR3 contains 16 residues. J gave up 1 base and V 3 bases, and 3 bases lay outside the gene matches.

The genes are TRBV12-3 or TRBV12-4 and TRBJ2-3; 11 nucleotides line up with TRBD1. The J segment lost 11 bases and the V segment lost 5 bases, leaving 21 bases of the junction unmatched. This CDR3 contains 18 residues. The DNA of the CDR3 is TGTGCCAGCAGTCCGGGACAGGGGGAGCTTCCGAGCGCAGATGTGCAGTATTTT. Amino acids: CASSPGQGELPSADVQYF.

This clonotype was found once. The chain uses TRBV5-1 and TRBJ2-1, with 11 bases aligning to TRBD2. Trimming at V came to 7 bases and at J to 15 bases, leaving 18 bases not matched to a gene. This CDR3 contains 15 residues. Germline lookup yields CDR1 SGHRS and CDR2 YFSETQ. The CDR3 DNA reads as TGCGCCAGCGGCTCCGAGACTAGCGGGATTACTTTGGGGTTCTTC. Its translation is CASGSETSGITLGFF.

The J gene is TRBJ1-2, the V gene TRBV11-2; tentatively, D is TRBD1 (5 bases). The germline V and J ends were trimmed by 5 bases and 5 bases, with 12 bases remaining between them. The V gene's germline CDR1 is SGHAT and CDR2 FQNNGV. The CDR3 consists of 13 residues. CDR3 coding DNA: TGTGCCAGCAGCCCACAGGAAGATTATGGCTACACCTTC. It is translated as CASSPQEDYGYTF.

This clonotype was observed a few times. The chain carries TRBV20-1 and TRBJ2-5; 10 bases line up with TRBD2. After removal of 5 bases from V and 4 bases from J, the junction contained 13 bases not matched to a gene. The CDR3 length is 16 residues. Germline V gene data show CDR1 as DFQATT and CDR2 as SNEGSKA (reference sequence). CDR3 protein: CSAPWTSGQAGETQYF. CDR3 in DNA: TGCAGTGCTCCGTGGACTAGCGGTCAGGCGGGAGAGACCCAGTACTTC.

The V call is TRBV4-1, the J call TRBJ2-1, with TRBD2 identical over 7 bases. The CDR3 runs to 15 residues. CDR1 is MGHRA and CDR2 is YSYEKL in the germline V gene. V trimming: 4 bases; J trimming: 7 bases; junction bases outside the gene matches: 10. CDR3 protein: CASSPSGNRINEQFF. The CDR3, as DNA: TGCGCCAGCAGCCCGAGCGGGAATAGGATAAATGAGCAGTTCTTC.

V gene TRBV29-1 combines with J gene TRBJ2-7; TRBD1 agrees at 10 bases. The CDR3 runs to 13 residues. The germline gives CDR1 SQVTM, CDR2 ANQGSEA. The trim removed 6 bases at V and 2 bases at J, leaving 4 bases unmatched. The CDR3 region is CSVKGQGTYEQYF. CDR3 coding DNA: TGCAGCGTAAAGGGACAGGGGACCTACGAGCAGTACTTC.

V usage is TRBV19 and J usage is TRBJ1-2; D is ambiguous. The CDR3 totals 14 residues. Trimming shortened V by 5 bases and J by 0 bases, and 10 bases separated the two germline ends. CDR1 and CDR2 (germline): LNHDA, SQIVND (reference sequence). The CDR3 DNA sequence: TGTGCCAGTAGTCCCGGACGGACTAACTATGGCTACACCTTC. It specifies CASSPGRTNYGYTF.

The chain joins TRBV7-2 to TRBJ2-3; D possibly corresponds to TRBD2 (6 bases). This CDR3 is 17 amino acids long. Deletions cut 1 base from V and 2 bases from J, with 16 bases between. Germline CDR1 and CDR2: SGHTA and FQGNSA. CDR3 DNA: TGTGCCAGCAGCTTAGAGGGAACGGGAGTTAACACAGATACGCAGTATTTT. Amino acids: CASSLEGTGVNTDTQYF.

The chain employs TRBV15 and TRBJ2-1; tentative D call: TRBD1 (6 bases). Germline CDR1 reads LNHNV; CDR2 reads YYDKDF (reference sequence). V was trimmed by 5 bases and J by 7 bases, leaving 12 bases between them. The CDR3 is 13 residues long. The CDR3 protein is CATSGGQTNEQFF. The CDR3 DNA reads as TGTGCCACCAGCGGCGGACAGACAAATGAGCAGTTCTTC.

V usage is TRBV29-1 and J usage is TRBJ2-1; no reliable D call. Germline lookup yields CDR1 SQVTM and CDR2 ANQGSEA. CDR3 length: 15 residues. V was clipped by 1 base and J by 0 bases, with 10 bases between them. The CDR3 spells CSVEGRSGSYNEQFF. In DNA form, the CDR3 reads TGCAGCGTTGAAGGCAGGTCTGGCTCCTACAATGAGCAGTTCTTC.

This clonotype was recorded a few times. The chain has TRBV30 and TRBJ2-3; no clear D. Trimming took off 5 bases at V and 4 bases at J, with 7 bases between the two ends. CDR1 GTSNPN and CDR2 SVGIG come from the germline V gene (reference sequence). The CDR3 has 11 amino acids. The CDR3: CAWEASDTQYF. DNA of the CDR3: TGTGCCTGGGAGGCGTCAGATACGCAGTATTTT. Complete variable domain (other parts from reference TRBV30 and TRBJ2-3): SQTIHQWPATLVQPVGSPLSLECTVEGTSNPNLYWYRQAAGRGLQLLFYSVGIGQISSEVPQNLSASRPQDRQFILSSKKLLLSDSGFYLCAWEASDTQYFGPGTRLTVL.

The V and J genes are TRBV6-4 and TRBJ2-1; D is perhaps TRBD2 (6 bases). The CDR3 spans 14 residues. V lost 3 bases to trimming and J lost 7 bases, with 13 bases between them. Germline V lookup: CDR1 MRHNA, CDR2 SNTAGT. The CDR3 loop is CASSEVADSNEQFF. The DNA of the CDR3 is TGTGCCAGCAGTGAGGTAGCGGACTCAAATGAGCAGTTCTTC.